The entry that follows covers one TCR beta chain sequence. Its antigen is unidentified. At the time of active disease, bone marrow was collected from every patient. The data belong to a study of read filtering for tumor transcriptome and immune sequencing. Study in general: 8 or 9 patients were R-ISS I, around 15 were R-ISS II, 7 were R-ISS III.

Molecular barcoded adaptors covering alpha/delta and beta/gamma chains were used on approximately 400 ng RNA. From the reads, TCRdb called clonotypes with MiXCR, one entry per CDR3 protein. The sample records around 130,000 distinct CDR3 sequences, 10% to 15% being singletons. Germline CDR1 SGHRS, CDR2 YFSETQ. Deletions cut 7 bases from V and 4 bases from J, with 18 bases between. This CDR3 region has 15 residues. Overall study results and limits: Without single-read clonotypes, shared clonotype proportions correlated more between IR-seq and RNA-seq. IR-seq captured clonotypes deeper and more reliably than RNA-seq.

The chain joins TRBV5-1 to TRBJ2-1; weak D call: TRBD2 (5 bases). Sequences were obtained from a population of CD138-negative cells sorted from bone marrow. The clonotype comes from a donor at least 40 years old with multiple myeloma. CDR3 in DNA: TGCGCCAGCTTCGGGTCTCCCGGGGAGTACAATGAGCAGTTCTTC. Translation: CASFGSPGEYNEQFF.